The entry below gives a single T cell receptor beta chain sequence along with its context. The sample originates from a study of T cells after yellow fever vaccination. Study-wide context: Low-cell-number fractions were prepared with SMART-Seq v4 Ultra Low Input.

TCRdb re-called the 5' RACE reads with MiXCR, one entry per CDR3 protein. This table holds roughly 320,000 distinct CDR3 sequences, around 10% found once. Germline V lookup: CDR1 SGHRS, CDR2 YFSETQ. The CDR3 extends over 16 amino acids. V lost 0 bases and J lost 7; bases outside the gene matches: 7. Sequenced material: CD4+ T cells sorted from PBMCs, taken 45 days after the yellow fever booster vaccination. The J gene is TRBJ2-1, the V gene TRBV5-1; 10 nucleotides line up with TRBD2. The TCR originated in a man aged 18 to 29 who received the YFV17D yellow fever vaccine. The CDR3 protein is CASSLAPAGGWNEQFF. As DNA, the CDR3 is TGCGCCAGCAGCTTGGCCCCAGCGGGGGGGTGGAATGAGCAGTTCTTC.